This T cell receptor beta chain stems from a study of metastatic and nonmetastatic thyroid tumors. Turning to the study itself: Repertoire comparison spanned blood and tumor or nodule tissue of malignant and benign thyroid patients.

Prior to thyroid surgery, none of the patients had received any treatment. V trimming: 5 bases; J trimming: 4 bases; junction bases outside the gene matches: 6. Germline V gives CDR1 SGHVS, CDR2 FNYEAQ. The CDR3 runs 14 residues. Points on this clone: What it recognizes is unknown.

Findings of the study overall: Across blood and tumor, TCR beta diversity in malignant thyroid tumors was reportedly significantly higher than in benign nodules.

In the source study's methods: CDR3 was compared across clinicopathological groups, and the resulting differences were used to build a distant-metastasis classifier for papillary thyroid cancer. TCRdb reanalyzed the PCR reads with MiXCR. TCRdb, not the original authors, processed these V and J calls. The data hold about 15,000 clones, with roughly 28% observed a single time. Sequenced: tumor tissue. The source of this sequence is a female donor with papillary thyroid cancer or a benign thyroid nodule (not recorded which). Some clones in this sample may be carry-over from other donors' samples. V and J are TRBV7-6 and TRBJ1-1; 8 bases fit TRBD1. The CDR3 region is CASSPGGRATEAFF. DNA of the CDR3: TGTGCCAGCAGCCCAGGGGGCAGGGCCACTGAAGCTTTCTTT.